Listed below are T cell receptor beta chains from one sample, sequenced in a study of cytomegalovirus exposure and HLA in healthy donors. TCRdb keeps only in-frame clones here, not all; method: immunoSEQ multiplex PCR. The table lists approximately 82,000 clones, 60% to 85% of them singletons. Sequences were obtained from PBMCs. Receptors were obtained from a man aged 35 to 55 in good health and CMV-seronegative. CDR3s include the opening cysteine and the closing phenylalanine or tryptophan. D genes are given only for firm matches. Clone size appears in some rows only: once, few, many, or a class for an expanded clone.

v_gene	d_gene	abundance	j_gene	CDR3nt	CDR3aa
TRBV5-1	TRBD1	-	TRBJ2-6	TGCGCCAGCAGCTTGGATAATCCGGGACAGGGGTTCTCTGGGGCCAACGGCCTGACTTTC	CASSLDNPGQGFSGANGLTF
TRBV6-1	-	few	TRBJ2-7	TGTGCCAGCAGTGGAGGCCAGCGCGGCTCCTACGAGCAGTACTTC	CASSGGQRGSYEQYF
TRBV2	TRBD2	-	TRBJ2-1	TGTGCCGGAACGAATGGGACTAGCGGCTACAATGAGCAGTTCTTC	CAGTNGTSGYNEQFF
TRBV29-1	TRBD1	-	TRBJ1-2	TGCAGCGCTAAAGGGACAGGGGGTGTCTATGGCTACACCTTC	CSAKGTGGVYGYTF
TRBV6-6	TRBD1	-	TRBJ2-2	TGTGCCAGCAGTTATTGGACAGGGGGTACCGGGGAGCTGTTTTTT	CASSYWTGGTGELFF
TRBV27	-	medium-sized	TRBJ1-1	TGTGCCAGCAGTTTCGGAATTAGGGGATCTGAAGCTTTCTTT	CASSFGIRGSEAFF
TRBV28	TRBD1	-	TRBJ2-1	TGTGCCAGCAGTCCGCCGGGACAGGGGGTGAAGGAGCAGTTCTTC	CASSPPGQGVKEQFF
TRBV29-1	TRBD1	-	TRBJ2-7	TGCAGCGCTTCGACAGGGGCCTACGAGCAGTACTTC	CSASTGAYEQYF
TRBV7-2	-	-	TRBJ1-5	TGTGCCAGCAGCTTAGACCCCTACGGGGGGAGCAATCAGCCCCAGCATTTT	CASSLDPYGGSNQPQHF
TRBV11-2	TRBD2	once	TRBJ2-5	TGTGCCAGCAGCTTAGGAGCGGGAGGGCGTGAGACCCAGTACTTC	CASSLGAGGRETQYF
TRBV2	-	-	TRBJ2-7	TGTGCCAGCGGACAGAATACCTACGAGCAGTACTTC	CASGQNTYEQYF
TRBV28	-	-	TRBJ2-2	TGTGCCAGCAGTCCCCCCAGACCCTCGGGCGGGGAGCTGTTTTTT	CASSPPRPSGGELFF
TRBV5-5	TRBD1	-	TRBJ1-3	TGTGCCAGCAGCCGCGGGACAGGACAGGGAAACACCATATATTTT	CASSRGTGQGNTIYF
TRBV6-5	-	-	TRBJ2-7	TGTGCCAGCAGTTCCCCAGGGGTCGGTACCTACGAGCAGTACTTC	CASSSPGVGTYEQYF
TRBV28	TRBD1	-	TRBJ2-1	TGTGCCAGCACCCTGGGACAGGGTTATGGTTTTGAGTATGAGCAGTTCTTC	CASTLGQGYGFEYEQFF
TRBV4-2	TRBD2	few	TRBJ2-4	TGTGCCAGCAGCCAAGACAACAGTTGGACTAGCGCAGCCAAAAACATTCAGTACTTC	CASSQDNSWTSAAKNIQYF
TRBV6-1	TRBD1	few	TRBJ2-7	TGTGCCAGCAGTGCGGGACAGTCTTACGAGCAGTACTTC	CASSAGQSYEQYF
TRBV19	TRBD1	-	TRBJ1-1	TGTGCCAGTAGCCGACAGGGCCGAGGAAACACTGAAGCTTTCTTT	CASSRQGRGNTEAFF
TRBV29-1	-	-	TRBJ2-4	TGCAGCGTTAAGGAGACCAAAAACATTCAGTACTTC	CSVKETKNIQYF
TRBV20-1	-	-	TRBJ1-1	TGCAGTGCTAACGGGGGCACTGAAGCTTTCTTT	CSANGGTEAFF
TRBV2	-	few	TRBJ1-1	TGTGCCAGCAGCCTCCTGGGCCCGAACACTGAAGCTTTCTTT	CASSLLGPNTEAFF
TRBV5-1	-	-	TRBJ2-5	TGCGCCAGCTGCCCCAGCGGGTGGGACGGGGAGCAGTACTTC	CASCPSGWDGEQYF
TRBV15	TRBD2	-	TRBJ2-7	TGTGCCACCAGCAATCTAGCGGGACCCTCCTACGAGCAGTACTTC	CATSNLAGPSYEQYF
TRBV7-2	TRBD2	-	TRBJ2-7	TGTGCCAGCAGCTTAGGTAGCGGGAGTTTTGACGAGCAGTACTTC	CASSLGSGSFDEQYF
TRBV29-1	-	-	TRBJ1-6	TGCAGCGTTGAGTCCGGGGATGGTTCACCCCTCCACTTT	CSVESGDGSPLHF
TRBV6-1	-	few	TRBJ1-2	TGTGCCAGCAGTGAAGAGCAGGCTAACTATGGCTACACCTTC	CASSEEQANYGYTF
TRBV2	-	-	TRBJ2-1	TGTGCCTCCAAATCCCGGGAGACCTCCTACAATGAGCAGTTCTTC	CASKSRETSYNEQFF
TRBV5-4	TRBD2	-	TRBJ2-2	TGTGCCAGCAGCCTACTAGCGGGAGGGCCACACGGGGAGCTGTTTTTT	CASSLLAGGPHGELFF
TRBV2	TRBD1	-	TRBJ2-1	TGTGCCAGCAGTGTTTTGGGACAGGGAGAGAGTGAGCAGTTCTTC	CASSVLGQGESEQFF
TRBV28	-	-	TRBJ1-2	TGTGCCAGCACCTCGGACAGACGAGCTAACTATGGCTACACCTTC	CASTSDRRANYGYTF
TRBV5-1	TRBD2	-	TRBJ2-7	TGCGCCAGCAGCCCAACCGGGGGGGGAGGGTACGCCTACGAGCAGTACTTC	CASSPTGGGGYAYEQYF
TRBV5-1	-	few	TRBJ1-1	TGCGCCAGCAGCTTGGATCAGGGAACCGCTGAAGCTTTCTTT	CASSLDQGTAEAFF
TRBV6-1	-	-	TRBJ2-7	TGTGCCAGCAGTGAAGCCGGCGGGATGGGAATAAGGGAGCAGTACTTC	CASSEAGGMGIREQYF
TRBV10-3	TRBD2	once	TRBJ2-7	TGTGCCATCAGTTTAGCGGGAGAGGGCTACGAGCAGTACTTC	CAISLAGEGYEQYF
TRBV28	-	-	TRBJ2-7	TGTGCCACCACCGGGACTGCCTCCTACGAGCAGTACTTC	CATTGTASYEQYF
TRBV5-4	TRBD2	-	TRBJ2-3	TGTGCCAGCACCCCGGGGGGGCTAGCGGGAGGTCTTACAGATACGCAGTATTTT	CASTPGGLAGGLTDTQYF
TRBV5-1	TRBD1	-	TRBJ1-2	TGCGCCAGCAGCGACGGGACAGGGGGCTATGGCTACACCTTC	CASSDGTGGYGYTF
TRBV6-5	TRBD1	-	TRBJ2-7	TGTGCCAGCAGTCAAGGGACAGTCTACGAGCAGTACTTC	CASSQGTVYEQYF
TRBV7-9	TRBD2	-	TRBJ2-7	TGTGCCAGCAGCCCCCCCGAGGCGGGAGGGCCCTTCGAGCAGTACTTC	CASSPPEAGGPFEQYF
TRBV5-8	-	-	TRBJ2-7	TGTGCCAGCACGCGATTACAGGGCTACGAGCAGTACTTC	CASTRLQGYEQYF
TRBV11-2	TRBD1	-	TRBJ2-7	TGTGCCAGCAGCGATCCGGGGACAGGGGGTTCCTACGAGCAGTACTTC	CASSDPGTGGSYEQYF
TRBV11-2	TRBD2	-	TRBJ2-7	TGTGCCAGCAGCTTAGAACCTAGCGGGAGTCGCGAGCAGTACTTC	CASSLEPSGSREQYF
TRBV4-2	TRBD2	-	TRBJ2-1	TGTGCCAGCAGCCAAGGAAAGCGGGAGGATGAGCAGTTCTTC	CASSQGKREDEQFF
TRBV11-2	-	-	TRBJ1-2	TGTGCCAGCAGCTTAGAGGTCCCGGGAAACTATGGCTACACCTTC	CASSLEVPGNYGYTF
TRBV21-1	-	-	TRBJ1-4	TGTGCCAGCAGCAATTTTGGGGGACTCAGCCCCTGTGAAAAACTGTTTTTT	CASSNFGGLSPCEKLFF
TRBV7-9	-	few	TRBJ1-3	TGTTCCAGCAGCCCCGGGAACACCATATATTTT	CSSSPGNTIYF